Listed below are T cell receptor beta chains from one sample, sequenced in a study of cytomegalovirus exposure and HLA in healthy donors. The method was immunoSEQ multiplex PCR; TCRdb's version includes in-frame clones alone and lacks a portion of them. The sample includes 90,000 to 130,000 clones, 80% to 85% of them seen just once. The sample was PBMCs. The origin of the receptors is a woman aged 55 to 70 in good health and CMV-seropositive. Each CDR3 is given with its conserved first and last residue. D genes are given only for firm matches. Only some rows state a clone size, as once, few, many or a class for expanded clones.

size	V	length	D	J	DNA	CDR3
many	TRBV5-5	16	TRBD2	TRBJ2-7	TGTGCCAGCAGCCCTAAGGGGACTAGCGGACCCTACGAGCAGTACTTC	CASSPKGTSGPYEQYF
.	TRBV19	13	.	TRBJ1-1	TGTGCCAGTAGTATATCAGGGGCCACTGAAGCTTTCTTT	CASSISGATEAFF
.	TRBV4-1	18	.	TRBJ2-7	TGCGCCAGCAGCCAAGATCGGGTCGGGTATGGAGGGGACTACGAGCAGTACTTC	CASSQDRVGYGGDYEQYF
.	TRBV5-1	13	TRBD2	TRBJ2-3	TGCGCCAGCGCGCGGGAGGGGGCAGATACGCAGTATTTT	CASAREGADTQYF
.	TRBV18	15	TRBD1	TRBJ1-2	TGTGCCAGCTCACCACCGATGGGACAGGGCTATGGCTACACCTTC	CASSPPMGQGYGYTF
few	TRBV4-2	14	TRBD1	TRBJ1-1	TGTGCCAGCAAACAAGGGACAGTTGACCCTGAAGCTTTCTTT	CASKQGTVDPEAFF
.	TRBV5-1	17	.	TRBJ2-5	TGCGCCAGCAGCTTGGAATCGGGAGCGAATCTTGTAGAGACCCAGTACTTC	CASSLESGANLVETQYF
few	TRBV19	15	TRBD2	TRBJ2-7	TGTGCCAGTAGTATCACTAGCGGGAGCCTAAACGAGCAGTACTTC	CASSITSGSLNEQYF
.	TRBV9	15	.	TRBJ1-3	TGTGCCAGCAGCGTAGGGACAGCGGCTGGAAACACCATATATTTT	CASSVGTAAGNTIYF
few	TRBV7-2	12	TRBD2	TRBJ2-5	TGTGCCAGTAAAGCGGGGGGAGAGACCCAGTACTTC	CASKAGGETQYF
few	TRBV10-1	14	.	TRBJ2-2	TGCGCCAGCAGTGAAGGGACTGCGACCGGGGAGCTGTTTTTT	CASSEGTATGELFF
.	TRBV4-1	16	.	TRBJ1-5	TGCGCCAGCAGCCATAATAATTGGGGGCGAGGTCAGCCCCAGCATTTT	CASSHNNWGRGQPQHF
.	TRBV28	15	TRBD1	TRBJ2-7	TGTGCCAGCAGTTCCCCACCGGGACAGGGATACGAGCAGTACTTC	CASSSPPGQGYEQYF